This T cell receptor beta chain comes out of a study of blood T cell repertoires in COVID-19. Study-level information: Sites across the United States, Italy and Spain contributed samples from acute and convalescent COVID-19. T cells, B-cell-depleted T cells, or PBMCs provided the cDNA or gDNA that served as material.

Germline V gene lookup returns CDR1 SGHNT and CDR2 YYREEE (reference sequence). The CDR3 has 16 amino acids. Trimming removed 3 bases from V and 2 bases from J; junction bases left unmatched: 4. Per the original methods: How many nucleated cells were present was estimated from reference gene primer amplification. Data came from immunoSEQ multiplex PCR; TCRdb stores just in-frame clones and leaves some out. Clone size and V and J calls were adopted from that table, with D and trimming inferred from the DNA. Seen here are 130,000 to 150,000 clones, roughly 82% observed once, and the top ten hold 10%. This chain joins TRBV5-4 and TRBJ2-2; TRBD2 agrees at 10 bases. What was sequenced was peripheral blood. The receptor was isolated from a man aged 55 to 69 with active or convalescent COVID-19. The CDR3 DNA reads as TGTGCCAGCAGCTGGGGACTAGCGACCAACACCGGGGAGCTGTTTTTT. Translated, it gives CASSWGLATNTGELFF.